Listed here are 4 T cell receptor beta chains from one sample, sequenced in a study of blood T cell repertoires in COVID-19. Libraries were prepared by immunoSEQ multiplex PCR; TCRdb keeps only in-frame clonotypes and omits some of them. The sample shows 100,000 or so clones, roughly 85% of them seen only once. The sample consisted of peripheral blood. The receptors shown here come from a woman between 70 and 85 years old with active or convalescent COVID-19.

This sequence joins TRBV30 and TRBJ1-2; D is possibly TRBD1 (6 bases). V was clipped by 2 bases and J by 2 bases, with 15 bases between them. Germline CDR1 and CDR2: GTSNPN and SVGIG (reference sequence). This CDR3 is 15 amino acids long. CDR3 protein: CAWSPPGHSNYGYTF. In DNA, the CDR3 is TGTGCCTGGAGTCCCCCGGGACATTCGAACTATGGCTACACCTTC.

This clone was counted a few times. CDR3 sequence reads: CASSEDSYSYEQYF. The CDR3 DNA reads TGTGCCAGCAGTGAAGACAGCTACTCCTACGAGCAGTACTTC. The chain employs TRBV2 and TRBJ2-7; D not resolved. CDR1 and CDR2 (germline): SNHLY, FYNNEI. The CDR3 covers 14 residues. V shed 1 base and J shed 0 bases, with 7 bases lying between them.

V and J are TRBV2 and TRBJ2-5, with TRBD1 identical over 10 bases. CDR3 length equals 14 residues. The germline V gene has CDR1 SNHLY and CDR2 FYNNEI. The ends lost 10 bases at V and 5 bases at J; junction bases unmatched: 10. The CDR3 nucleotides are TGTGCCACCAGGGGGACAGGGGCGCTCGAGACCCAGTACTTC. Protein product: CATRGTGALETQYF.

This chain uses TRBV29-1 with TRBJ1-1; TRBD1 agrees at 7 bases. Per the germline V gene, CDR1 is SQVTM and CDR2 is ANQGSEA. The V gene end was trimmed by 8 bases and the J gene end by 3 bases; junction bases not matched to a gene: 6. The CDR3 loop spans 12 amino acids. CDR3 DNA: TGCAGCTCAAAGGGGGCCGACACTGAAGCTTTCTTT. Its protein product is CSSKGADTEAFF.